This is a list of T cell receptor beta chains from one sample in a study of tumor and adjacent non-tumor tissue in lung cancer. MiXCR was run by TCRdb on the multiplex PCR reads, yielding one entry per CDR3 protein. This sample has about 77,000 distinct CDR3 sequences, with 76% found just once. The sequencing sample was made of distant non-tumor lung tissue. These receptors originate from a man aged 65 to 79 with non-small cell lung cancer. Each CDR3 is given with its conserved first and last residue. Fields, in order: CDR3 length, J gene, V gene, CDR3 protein.

CDR3 length: 18; J gene: TRBJ1-3; V gene: TRBV12-3/TRBV12-4; CDR3 protein: CASSRPGTGTGSGNTIYF
CDR3 length: 16; J gene: TRBJ1-2; V gene: TRBV29-1; CDR3 protein: CIVVPYQSSGEDGYTF
CDR3 length: 13; J gene: TRBJ1-5; V gene: TRBV11-3; CDR3 protein: CASSLDAAHPQHF
CDR3 length: 15; J gene: TRBJ2-3; V gene: TRBV6-5; CDR3 protein: CARRLLAGDTETQYF
CDR3 length: 14; J gene: TRBJ1-5; V gene: TRBV6-2/TRBV6-3; CDR3 protein: CASSYYSDLQPQHF
CDR3 length: 17; J gene: TRBJ2-1; V gene: TRBV6-6; CDR3 protein: CASSNPGLAGGVGEELF
CDR3 length: 13; J gene: TRBJ1-2; V gene: TRBV29-1; CDR3 protein: CSLLQTGAYGYTF
CDR3 length: 13; J gene: TRBJ1-4; V gene: TRBV29-1; CDR3 protein: CSTRTAGKEKLFF
CDR3 length: 14; J gene: TRBJ2-7; V gene: TRBV11-2; CDR3 protein: CASNLGRGTYDQYF
CDR3 length: 17; J gene: TRBJ1-1; V gene: TRBV11-2; CDR3 protein: CASSLRGRDERNTEAFF
CDR3 length: 15; J gene: TRBJ1-1; V gene: TRBV6-5; CDR3 protein: CARSYSPRGNNETFF
CDR3 length: 18; J gene: TRBJ2-3; V gene: TRBV4-2; CDR3 protein: CASSQETSGGLSTDTQYF
CDR3 length: 12; J gene: TRBJ1-1; V gene: TRBV29-1; CDR3 protein: CSVMAEGPEAFF
CDR3 length: 15; J gene: TRBJ1-2; V gene: TRBV4-1; CDR3 protein: CASNRAGQSFDGYTF
CDR3 length: 12; J gene: TRBJ2-7; V gene: TRBV11-2; CDR3 protein: CASAREGDEQYF
CDR3 length: 14; J gene: TRBJ2-7; V gene: TRBV20-1; CDR3 protein: CSARQPGLSYEQYF
CDR3 length: 18; J gene: TRBJ2-1; V gene: TRBV28; CDR3 protein: CASSLSKMGTGGGREQFF
CDR3 length: 14; J gene: TRBJ2-1; V gene: TRBV7-9; CDR3 protein: CASSYSGGYNEQFF
CDR3 length: 15; J gene: TRBJ2-1; V gene: TRBV10-1; CDR3 protein: CASGHRDASYNEQFF
CDR3 length: 11; J gene: TRBJ2-7; V gene: TRBV20-1; CDR3 protein: CSARRAGEQYF
CDR3 length: 15; J gene: TRBJ1-2; V gene: TRBV5-4; CDR3 protein: CASSLEHRINYGYTF
CDR3 length: 14; J gene: TRBJ2-7; V gene: TRBV28; CDR3 protein: CASGRSGEVYEQYF
CDR3 length: 15; J gene: TRBJ1-5; V gene: TRBV20-1; CDR3 protein: CSARDLLRGEQPQHF
CDR3 length: 15; J gene: TRBJ2-5; V gene: TRBV12-3/TRBV12-4; CDR3 protein: CASGGLQGVVDTQYF
CDR3 length: 14; J gene: TRBJ2-1; V gene: TRBV29-1; CDR3 protein: CSLEGFGVYNEQFF